A single sample is the source of the 13 T cell receptor beta chains below, sequenced in a study of spatial heterogeneity in lung cancer. The antigens of these receptors remain unknown. One entry per CDR3 protein, called by TCRdb with MiXCR from the 5' RACE reads. The repertoire consists of 4,500 to 6,500 distinct CDR3 sequences, with 26% occurring once and the leading ten covering around 23%. Study-wide results and caveats: In tumors, expanded intratumoral alpha and beta TCR counts tracked mutation counts.

Time point given: sample taken at primary tumor resection. The sample consisted of lung tumor tissue, taken at surgery. The origin of the receptors is a male donor with early-stage non-small cell lung cancer.

There are many counts of this clonotype. The V and J genes are TRBV28 and TRBJ2-6, with no clear D. Trimming shortened V by 7 bases and J by 4 bases, and 14 bases separated the two germline ends. The germline V gene has CDR1 MDHEN and CDR2 SYDVKM. The CDR3 covers 15 residues. In DNA form, the CDR3 reads TGTGCCAGCATTAGCAAGGCGTCCGGGGCCAACGTCCTGACTTTC. This sequence encodes CASISKASGANVLTF. The complete variable domain, with remaining parts taken from reference TRBV28 and TRBJ2-6, reads DVKVTQSSRYLVKRTGEKVFLECVQDMDHENMFWYRQDPGLGLRLIYFSYDVKMKEKGDIPEGYSVSREKKERFSLILESASTNQTSMYLCASISKASGANVLTFGAGSRLTVL.

V and J are TRBV5-6 and TRBJ1-1; TRBD1 might be the D (5 bases). This CDR3 comprises 15 residues. V was cut by 4 bases and J by 2 bases, with 15 bases left in between. CDR1 and CDR2 (germline): SGHDT, YYEEEE. CDR3 loop: CASSPRQNSNTEAFF. The CDR3, as DNA: TGTGCCAGCAGCCCTCGACAGAACTCCAACACTGAAGCTTTCTTT.

The chain carries TRBV11-2 and TRBJ2-7; the D is unclear. Trimming shortened V by 1 base and J by 7 bases, and 11 bases separated the two germline ends. The CDR3 is 13 amino acids. Germline-derived CDR1 and CDR2 are SGHAT and FQNNGV. CDR3: CASSLAREEEQYF. As DNA, the CDR3 is TGTGCCAGCAGCTTAGCCCGCGAAGAGGAGCAGTACTTC.

The rearrangement joins TRBV11-1 to TRBJ1-1; a possible D gene is TRBD1 (5 bases). The V end lost 5 bases, the J end lost 3 bases, and 16 bases lay between the germline ends. There are 15 residues in the CDR3. Germline V lookup: CDR1 SGHAT, CDR2 FQDESV (reference sequence). The CDR3 sequence is CASSPRAGQYTEAFF. CDR3 nucleotide sequence: TGTGCCAGCAGCCCTCGAGCAGGGCAGTACACTGAAGCTTTCTTT.

A few counts support this clonotype. The chain couples TRBV20-1 to TRBJ2-3; D is ambiguous. The germline V and J ends were trimmed by 2 bases and 1 base, with 13 bases remaining between them. This CDR3 spans 15 amino acids. CDR1 is DFQATT, CDR2 SNEGSKA, per germline (reference sequence). This CDR3 reads CSARSPSPRTDTQYF. The CDR3 DNA is TGCAGTGCTAGATCGCCCAGTCCCCGCACAGATACGCAGTATTTT.

The chain has TRBV21-1 and TRBJ2-7; no DNA check was done on the table's D call, TRBD1. TRBV21-1 is assigned pseudogene status. The CDR3 consists of 15 residues. The DNA for the CDR3 is TGTGCCAGCACCCTAGCCGGGACAACCACCTACGAGCAGTACTTC. Amino acids: CASTLAGTTTYEQYF.

This clonotype appeared many times. This chain uses TRBV6-5 with TRBJ1-5; a possible D gene is TRBD1 (5 bases). V lost 8 bases and J lost 5, with 13 bases in between. CDR3 length: 13 amino acids. Per germline, CDR1 MNHEY and CDR2 SVGAGI. CDR3 sequence: CASGLMGDQPQHF. The CDR3 DNA is TGTGCCAGCGGTCTAATGGGGGATCAGCCCCAGCATTTT.

By share, this clonotype counts as medium-sized. V and J are TRBV7-6 and TRBJ1-3; D not resolved. V was pared by 2 bases and J by 0 bases, with 11 bases between. Germline values: CDR1 SGHVS, CDR2 FNYEAQ. The CDR3 extends over 16 amino acids. This CDR3 is CASSLNRPSSGNTIYF. CDR3 DNA: TGTGCCAGCAGCTTAAACCGGCCCAGCTCTGGAAACACCATATATTTT.

Judged by abundance, this clonotype is medium-sized. The chain is built from TRBV5-4 and TRBJ2-2, with D perhaps TRBD2 (6 bases). Germline lookup yields CDR1 SGHNT and CDR2 YYREEE (reference sequence). The CDR3 sequence is 14 residues long. Trimming took off 6 bases at V and 7 bases at J, with 16 bases between the two ends. CDR3 sequence reads: CASTLDSRGGELFF. CDR3 coding DNA: TGTGCCAGCACCCTGGACTCGCGGGGCGGGGAGCTGTTTTTT.

By proportion, this clonotype is medium-sized. V gene TRBV2 combines with J gene TRBJ2-5, with 9 bases fitting TRBD2. CDR3 length: 14 residues. Germline lookup yields CDR1 SNHLY and CDR2 FYNNEI. V dropped 10 bases and J dropped 2; count of bases not matched to a gene: 8. The DNA for the CDR3 is TGTGCCACCGGCGGGAGGGCCGTACAAGAGACCCAGTACTTC. It yields the protein CATGGRAVQETQYF.

The gene calls are TRBV28 and TRBJ2-7; D tentatively fits TRBD1 or TRBD2 (5 bases each). In germline, CDR1 is MDHEN, CDR2 SYDVKM. V lost 3 bases, J lost 3 bases, and 18 bases lay in between. The CDR3 consists of 16 residues. The CDR3 region has the DNA TGTGCCAGCAGTTTGGGGGTCCCCGGCCCATACTACGAGCAGTACTTC. Translating gives CASSLGVPGPYYEQYF.

This clonotype counts as medium-sized. The chain combines TRBV7-3 with TRBJ2-5, with unresolved D. The germline gives CDR1 SGHTA, CDR2 FQGTGA. V was trimmed by 2 bases and J by 3 bases, leaving 7 bases between them. CDR3 length equals 13 residues. For the CDR3, the DNA is TGTGCCAGCAGCTTATCAGGCGAAGAGACCCAGTACTTC. Protein sequence: CASSLSGEETQYF.

The chain couples TRBV3-1 to TRBJ2-7; 7 bases are a match to TRBD2. This CDR3 spans 15 amino acids. Germline V gives CDR1 LGHDT, CDR2 YNNKEL (reference sequence). V shed 1 base and J 2 bases; nucleotides not matched to a gene: 5. CDR3 coding DNA: TGTGCCAGCAGCCAAGCAGCTAGCGGCACCTACGAGCAGTACTTC. Its protein product is CASSQAASGTYEQYF.